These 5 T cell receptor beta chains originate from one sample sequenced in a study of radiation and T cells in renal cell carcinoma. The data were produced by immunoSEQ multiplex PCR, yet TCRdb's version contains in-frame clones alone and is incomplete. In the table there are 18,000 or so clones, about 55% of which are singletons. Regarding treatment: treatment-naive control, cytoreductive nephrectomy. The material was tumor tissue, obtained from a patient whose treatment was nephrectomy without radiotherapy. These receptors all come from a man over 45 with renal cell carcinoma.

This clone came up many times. CDR3 nucleotide sequence: TGTGCCAGTCAGCGGGTGGCCTCAGATACGCAGTATTTT. Its translation is CASQRVASDTQYF. V gene TRBV2 combines with J gene TRBJ2-3; possible D gene TRBD2, 6 bases. The V gene lost 9 bases and the J gene lost 4 bases, with 14 bases spanning the gap. This CDR3 is 13 amino acids long. Per the germline V gene, CDR1 is SNHLY and CDR2 is FYNNEI.

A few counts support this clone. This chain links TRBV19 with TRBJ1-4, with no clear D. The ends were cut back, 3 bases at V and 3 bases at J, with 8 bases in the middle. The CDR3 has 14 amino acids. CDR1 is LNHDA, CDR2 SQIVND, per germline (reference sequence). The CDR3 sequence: CASSMHQPNEKLFF. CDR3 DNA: TGTGCCAGTAGTATGCACCAGCCTAATGAAAAACTGTTTTTT.

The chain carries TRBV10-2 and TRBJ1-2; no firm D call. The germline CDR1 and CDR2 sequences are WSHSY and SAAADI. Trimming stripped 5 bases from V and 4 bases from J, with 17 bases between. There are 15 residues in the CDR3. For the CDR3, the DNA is TGCGCCAGCAGTACCGCCATCTACAACTTCTATGGCTACACCTTC. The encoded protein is CASSTAIYNFYGYTF.

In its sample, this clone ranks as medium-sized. The CDR3 is CASSPREDLEQFF. CDR3 bases: TGTGCCAGCTCCCCGAGGGAGGACCTTGAGCAGTTCTTC. The rearrangement joins TRBV18 to TRBJ2-1; weak D call: TRBD2 (6 bases). Trimming removed 6 bases from V and 9 bases from J, with 15 bases in between. This CDR3 spans 13 amino acids. Germline assignment: CDR1 KGHSH and CDR2 LQKENI.

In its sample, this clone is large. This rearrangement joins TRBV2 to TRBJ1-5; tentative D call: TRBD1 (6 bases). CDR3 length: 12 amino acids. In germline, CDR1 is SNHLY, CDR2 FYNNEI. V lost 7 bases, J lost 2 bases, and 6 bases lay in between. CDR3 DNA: TGTGCCAGCACAGGGGGCAATCAGCCCCAGCATTTT. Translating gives CASTGGNQPQHF.